Below are 24 T cell receptor beta chains sequenced from a single sample in a study of early T cells in non-severe SARS-CoV-2 infection. TCRdb fed the 5' RACE reads into MiXCR, producing one record per CDR3 protein. The table records tens of thousands of distinct CDR3 sequences, around 12% of them present only once. The specimen sequenced was whole blood. The receptors were sampled from an adult who was a healthcare worker with PCR-confirmed SARS-CoV-2 infection or an uninfected control (not recorded which).

Only a few counts were recorded for this clonotype. The chain combines TRBV4-1 with TRBJ2-2; TRBD2 matches at 9 bases. V trimming: 1 base; J trimming: 2 bases; junction bases outside the gene matches: 5. Germline CDR1 reads MGHRA; CDR2 reads YSYEKL. The CDR3 spans 17 residues. The CDR3 loop reads CASSQGWTSANTGELFF. CDR3 coding DNA: TGCGCCAGCAGCCAAGGGTGGACTAGCGCCAACACCGGGGAGCTGTTTTTT.

The V call is TRBV7-6, the J call TRBJ2-2; D is unclear. In germline, CDR1 is SGHVS, CDR2 FNYEAQ. The CDR3 runs to 14 residues. Trimming stripped 6 bases from V and 1 base from J, with 9 bases between. The CDR3 bases are TGTGCCAGCAGTCCCAGGAAGAACACCGGGGAGCTGTTTTTT. Translated: CASSPRKNTGELFF.

The chain recombines TRBV12-3 or TRBV12-4 with TRBJ2-7; a possible D gene is TRBD2 (6 bases). V was cut by 5 bases and J by 7 bases, with 15 bases left in between. This CDR3 is 13 amino acids long. The CDR3 protein is CASSTTAGSEQYF. The CDR3 bases are TGTGCCAGCAGTACCACAGCGGGCTCAGAGCAGTACTTC.

For the CDR3, the DNA is TGTGCCAGCAGACAGGGGGTGAACACTGAAGCTTTCTTT. Its translation is CASRQGVNTEAFF. The J gene is TRBJ1-1, the V gene TRBV25-1, with TRBD1 matching over 8 bases. V lost 6 bases to trimming and J lost 0 bases; unmatched junction nucleotides: 0. This CDR3 is built from 13 residues. From germline, CDR1 is MGHDK and CDR2 SYGVNS.

This clonotype was detected many times. The V call is TRBV20-1, the J call TRBJ2-3, with unresolved D. In germline, CDR1 is DFQATT, CDR2 SNEGSKA (reference sequence). The CDR3 has 14 amino acids. The V and J ends lost 1 base and 1 base respectively, with 9 bases between them. The CDR3 loop reads CSARAAVGTDTQYF. CDR3 DNA: TGCAGTGCTAGAGCCGCCGTCGGCACAGATACGCAGTATTTT.

The chain employs TRBV19 and TRBJ2-2; D gene unclear. Germline CDR1 reads LNHDA; CDR2 reads SQIVND (reference sequence). V was pared by 9 bases and J by 6 bases, with 5 bases between. The CDR3 is made up of 10 amino acids. CDR3 loop: CASSAGELFF. The CDR3 DNA is TGTGCCAGCTCCGCCGGGGAGCTGTTTTTT.

In this sample, this clonotype turned up many times. The genes are TRBV11-2 and TRBJ1-2; tentatively, D is TRBD1 (5 bases). This CDR3 spans 14 amino acids. Germline CDR1 reads SGHAT; CDR2 reads FQNNGV. The ends were cut back, 5 bases at V and 4 bases at J, with 14 bases in the middle. The CDR3 is CASSGRGGSYGYTF. In nucleotides, the CDR3 is TGTGCCAGCAGCGGTCGTGGGGGGTCCTATGGCTACACCTTC.

This clonotype showed up many times. The chain has TRBV5-4 and TRBJ1-5; D gene uncertain. V shed 2 bases and J shed 0 bases, with 3 bases lying between them. From germline, CDR1 is SGHNT and CDR2 YYREEE (reference sequence). The CDR3 has 13 amino acids. CDR3 residues: CASSFDSNQPQHF. The DNA for the CDR3 is TGTGCCAGCAGCTTCGATAGCAATCAGCCCCAGCATTTT.

This clonotype was seen only a few times. V and J are TRBV28 and TRBJ1-5; D remains ambiguous. In germline, CDR1 is MDHEN, CDR2 SYDVKM. Deletions cut 7 bases from V and 2 bases from J, with 9 bases between. This CDR3 has 13 amino acids. The CDR3 DNA reads as TGTGCCAGCAATGTAGTTGGCAATCAGCCCCAGCATTTT. It specifies CASNVVGNQPQHF.

This clonotype was counted many times. The chain joins TRBV7-3 to TRBJ2-3; no reliable D call. This CDR3 has 14 residues. Germline V gene lookup returns CDR1 SGHTA and CDR2 FQGTGA. V dropped 6 bases and J dropped 6 bases, with 16 bases sitting between them. The CDR3, as DNA: TGTGCCAGCAGACCCTCCCCCGGGTCGGATACGCAGTATTTT. This sequence encodes CASRPSPGSDTQYF.

Ten or more counts support this clonotype. The chain couples TRBV29-1 to TRBJ1-5, with 7 positions matching TRBD1. The CDR3 contains 16 residues. V was clipped by 5 bases and J by 4 bases; unmatched bases: 14. Germline V gene data show CDR1 as SQVTM and CDR2 as ANQGSEA. The CDR3 DNA follows: TGCAGCGTTACGAGACCTGACAGGGTCGCGAATCAGCCCCAGCATTTT. It specifies CSVTRPDRVANQPQHF.

This chain connects TRBV5-1 to TRBJ2-3; 8 bases line up with TRBD2. V shed 0 bases, J shed 2 bases, and the junction held 8 bases outside the gene matches. The CDR3 sequence is 17 residues long. Germline CDR1 and CDR2: SGHRS and YFSETQ. This chain's CDR3 is CASSLESRGALTDTQYF. In nucleotides, the CDR3 is TGCGCCAGCAGCTTGGAGTCGCGGGGGGCACTCACAGATACGCAGTATTTT.

The chain combines TRBV19 with TRBJ1-5; possible D gene TRBD1, 5 bases. Trimming cost V 5 bases and J 0 bases, with 17 bases left between them. This CDR3 has 17 residues. CDR1 is LNHDA and CDR2 is SQIVND in the germline V gene (reference sequence). In DNA form, the CDR3 reads TGTGCCAGTAGTCTAGGGTATAGGGGTGGTAGCAATCAGCCCCAGCATTTT. Protein: CASSLGYRGGSNQPQHF.

There are a few counts of this clonotype. V usage is TRBV7-9 and J usage is TRBJ2-5; D uncertain. The CDR3 runs to 15 residues. The germline gives CDR1 SEHNR, CDR2 FQNEAQ (reference sequence). V was clipped by 3 bases and J by 5 bases, with 16 bases between them. In DNA, the CDR3 is TGTGCCAGCAGCTTTCGGGCAGGCAAAGGGGAGACCCAGTACTTC. Translating it yields CASSFRAGKGETQYF.

The chain recombines TRBV3-1 with TRBJ2-1; 8 bases align to TRBD2. The CDR3 length is 15 residues. From germline, CDR1 is LGHDT and CDR2 YNNKEL (reference sequence). After removal of 0 bases from V and 4 bases from J, the junction contained 2 bases not matched to a gene. The CDR3 DNA follows: TGTGCCAGCAGCCAAGAACTAGCGGTTTACAATGAGCAGTTCTTC. Encoded protein: CASSQELAVYNEQFF.

This clonotype was counted only a few times. The chain uses TRBV12-3 or TRBV12-4 and TRBJ2-2, with D tentatively TRBD1 or TRBD2 (5 bases each). Trimming took off 3 bases at V and 4 bases at J, with 12 bases between the two ends. The CDR3 contains 15 residues. The CDR3 coding sequence is TGTGCCAGCAGTTTTAAGGCAGGGAGCACCGGGGAGCTGTTTTTT. It yields the protein CASSFKAGSTGELFF.

The rearrangement joins TRBV12-3 or TRBV12-4 to TRBJ2-7; TRBD2 agrees at 7 bases. J gave up 7 bases and V 6 bases, and 9 bases lay outside the gene matches. The CDR3 has 13 amino acids. The CDR3 reads CASRSGPGGEQYF. CDR3 nucleotides: TGTGCCAGCAGGTCGGGACCCGGGGGGGAGCAGTACTTC.

This clonotype was seen at least ten times. This chain joins TRBV19 and TRBJ1-5; a weak D match, TRBD1 (5 bases). The CDR3 length is 17 residues. The germline V gene encodes CDR1 LNHDA and CDR2 SQIVND (reference sequence). Trimming removed 5 bases at V and 1 base at J, with 18 bases between. The CDR3 nucleotides read TGTGCCAGTAGTGCCGCCGGGGCAGGAGGAAGCAATCAGCCCCAGCATTTT. Its protein is CASSAAGAGGSNQPQHF.

This clonotype was detected ten times or more. The chain couples TRBV19 to TRBJ1-5; 12 bases align to TRBD1. The germline gives CDR1 LNHDA, CDR2 SQIVND (reference sequence). V was pared by 10 bases and J by 6 bases, with 7 bases of the junction left unmatched. The length of the CDR3 is 14 residues. For the CDR3, the DNA is TGTGCCACCTCCGGGACAGGGGGCGGTCAGCCCCAGCATTTT. Protein: CATSGTGGGQPQHF.

The genes are TRBV7-2 and TRBJ2-2; 10 nucleotides match TRBD2. Germline V gene data show CDR1 as SGHTA and CDR2 as FQGNSA. Losses at the gene ends were 1 base for V and 4 bases for J; bases not matched to a gene: 12. The CDR3 is 19 residues long. CDR3 residues: CASSLVGISGGSVTGELFF. The CDR3 DNA is TGTGCCAGCAGCTTAGTAGGGATTAGCGGGGGGTCTGTCACCGGGGAGCTGTTTTTT.

This clonotype was counted ten times or more. The CDR3 sequence is CASNLNEEGGYTF. The CDR3 nucleotides read TGTGCCAGCAACCTAAACGAGGAGGGTGGCTACACCTTC. The V and J genes are TRBV7-9 and TRBJ1-2; D is unclear. The CDR3 contains 13 residues. The V end lost 7 bases, the J end lost 7 bases, and 16 bases lay between the germline ends. CDR1 SEHNR and CDR2 FQNEAQ come from the germline V gene (reference sequence).

The chain is built from TRBV25-1 and TRBJ2-1, with D unresolved. The ends were cut back, 3 bases at V and 7 bases at J, with 1 base in the middle. The germline CDR1 and CDR2 sequences are MGHDK and SYGVNS. The CDR3 spans 10 residues. CDR3 sequence reads: CASSENEQFF. The CDR3 nucleotides read TGTGCCAGCAGTGAGAATGAGCAGTTCTTC.

Comment on this clonotype: The germline gene is not matched at one end of the junction; a read error may be the cause. V is TRBV29-1 and J is TRBJ2-6; D may be TRBD1 (5 bases). CDR1 is SQVTM, CDR2 ANQGSEA, per germline. The CDR3 runs to 13 residues. This chain's CDR3 is CSVGQTGANVLIF. The CDR3 coding sequence is TGCAGCGTTGGTCAGACTGGGGCCAACGTCCTGATTTTC.

This clonotype came up a few times. V and J are TRBV6-4 and TRBJ2-1; 7 positions match TRBD1. V trimming: 2 bases; J trimming: 8 bases; junction bases outside the gene matches: 9. The germline V gene encodes CDR1 MRHNA and CDR2 SNTAGT. CDR3 length: 15 residues. In DNA form, the CDR3 reads TGTGCCAGCAGTGACACGGCAGGGGGAAGGGATGAGCAGTTCTTC. Protein product: CASSDTAGGRDEQFF.